The present TCR beta chain was sequenced within a study of tumour-infiltrating T cells in Burkitt lymphoma. Across the whole study: All epidemiological Burkitt lymphoma subtypes were represented in the cohort. Overall and progression-free survival were predicted by productive clonality.

Repertoires were generated with immunoSEQ multiplex PCR, while TCRdb's copy carries only in-frame clones and drops some. The table has around 50,000 clones, around 32% seen once. This clone showed up just a few times. Its antigen is unidentified. Whole-study findings and limits: Many Burkitt lymphoma patients shared several public clonotypes.

Trimming took 6 bases from V and 1 from J, leaving 9 bases between them. This CDR3 is built from 13 residues. The germline gives CDR1 MNHEY, CDR2 SMNVEV (reference sequence). The sequence was obtained from a human donor with Burkitt lymphoma. V and J are TRBV27 and TRBJ1-2; D is unclear. Sequenced input: tumor tissue. The CDR3 loop reads CASSPRVNYGYTF. The DNA of the CDR3 is TGTGCCAGCAGCCCGAGGGTTAACTATGGCTACACCTTC.